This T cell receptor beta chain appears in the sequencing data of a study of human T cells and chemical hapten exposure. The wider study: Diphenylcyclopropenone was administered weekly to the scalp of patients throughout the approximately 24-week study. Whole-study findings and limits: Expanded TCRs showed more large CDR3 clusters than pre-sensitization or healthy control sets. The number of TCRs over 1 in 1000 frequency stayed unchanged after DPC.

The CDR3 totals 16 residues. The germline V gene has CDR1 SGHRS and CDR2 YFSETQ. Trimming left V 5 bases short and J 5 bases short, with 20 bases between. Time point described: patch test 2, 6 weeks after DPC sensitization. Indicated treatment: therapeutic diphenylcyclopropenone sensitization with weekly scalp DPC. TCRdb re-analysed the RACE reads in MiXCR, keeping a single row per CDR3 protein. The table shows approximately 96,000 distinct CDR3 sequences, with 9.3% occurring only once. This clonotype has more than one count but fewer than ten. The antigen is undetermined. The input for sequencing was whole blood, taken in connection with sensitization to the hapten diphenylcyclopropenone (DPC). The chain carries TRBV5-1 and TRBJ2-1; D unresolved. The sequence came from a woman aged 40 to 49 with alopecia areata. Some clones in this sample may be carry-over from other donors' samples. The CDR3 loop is CASRPPLTLRNNEQFF. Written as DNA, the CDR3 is TGCGCCAGCAGACCCCCCCTGACTCTCAGGAACAATGAGCAGTTCTTC. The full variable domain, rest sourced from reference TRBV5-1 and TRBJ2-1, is KAGVTQTPRYLIKTRGQQVTLSCSPISGHRSVSWYQQTPGQGLQFLFEYFSETQRNKGNFPGRFSGRQFSNSRSEMNVSTLELGDSALYLCASRPPLTLRNNEQFFGPGTRLTVL.